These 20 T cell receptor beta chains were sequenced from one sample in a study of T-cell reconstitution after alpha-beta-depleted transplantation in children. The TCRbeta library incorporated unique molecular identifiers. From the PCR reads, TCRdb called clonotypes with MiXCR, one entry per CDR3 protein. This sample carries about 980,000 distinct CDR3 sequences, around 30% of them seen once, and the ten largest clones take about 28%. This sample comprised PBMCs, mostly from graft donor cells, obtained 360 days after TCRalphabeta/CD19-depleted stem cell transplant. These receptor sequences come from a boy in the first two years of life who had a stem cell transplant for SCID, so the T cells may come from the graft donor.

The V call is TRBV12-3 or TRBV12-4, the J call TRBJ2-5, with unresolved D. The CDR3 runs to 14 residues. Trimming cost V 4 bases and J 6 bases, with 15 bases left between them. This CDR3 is CASSSTPNLKTQYF. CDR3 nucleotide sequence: TGTGCCAGCAGTTCCACGCCCAATCTGAAGACCCAGTACTTC.

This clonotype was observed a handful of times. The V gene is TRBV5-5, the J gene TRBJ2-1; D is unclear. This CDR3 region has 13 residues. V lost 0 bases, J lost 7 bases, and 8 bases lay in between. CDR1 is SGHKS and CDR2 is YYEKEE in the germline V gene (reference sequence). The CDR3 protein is CASSLESFNEQFF. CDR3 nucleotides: TGTGCCAGCAGCTTGGAAAGTTTTAATGAGCAGTTCTTC.

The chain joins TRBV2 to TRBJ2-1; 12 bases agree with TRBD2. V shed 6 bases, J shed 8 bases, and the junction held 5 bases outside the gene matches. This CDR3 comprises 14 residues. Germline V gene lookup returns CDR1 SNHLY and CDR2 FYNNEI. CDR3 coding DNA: TGTGCCAGCAGGCGGGCTAGCGGGGGGGATGAGCAGTTCTTC. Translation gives CASRRASGGDEQFF.

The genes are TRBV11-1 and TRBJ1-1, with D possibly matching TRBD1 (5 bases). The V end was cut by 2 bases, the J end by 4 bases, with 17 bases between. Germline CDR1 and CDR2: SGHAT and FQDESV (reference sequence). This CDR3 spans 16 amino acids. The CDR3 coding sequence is TGTGCCAGCAGCTTAACTGGTGGAATCGGGACCACTGAAGCTTTCTTT. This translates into CASSLTGGIGTTEAFF.

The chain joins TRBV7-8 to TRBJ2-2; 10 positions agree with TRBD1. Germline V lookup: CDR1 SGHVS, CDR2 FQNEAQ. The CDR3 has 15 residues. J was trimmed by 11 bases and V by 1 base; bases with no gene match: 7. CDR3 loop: CASSLEETGGVELFF. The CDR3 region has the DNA TGTGCCAGCAGCTTAGAGGAGACAGGGGGCGTAGAGCTGTTTTTT.

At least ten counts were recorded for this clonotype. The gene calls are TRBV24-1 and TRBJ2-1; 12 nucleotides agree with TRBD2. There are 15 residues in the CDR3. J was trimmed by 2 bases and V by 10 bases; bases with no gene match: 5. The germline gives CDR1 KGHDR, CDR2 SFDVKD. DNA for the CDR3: TGTGCCACGGAGCTAGCGGGGGGGACCTACAATGAGCAGTTCTTC. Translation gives CATELAGGTYNEQFF.

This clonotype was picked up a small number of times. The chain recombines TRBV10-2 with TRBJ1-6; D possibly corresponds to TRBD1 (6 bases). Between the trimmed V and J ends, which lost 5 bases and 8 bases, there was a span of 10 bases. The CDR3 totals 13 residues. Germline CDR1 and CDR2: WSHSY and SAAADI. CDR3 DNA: TGCGCCAGCAGTCAGGGGCTAGATTCACCCCTCCACTTT. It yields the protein CASSQGLDSPLHF.

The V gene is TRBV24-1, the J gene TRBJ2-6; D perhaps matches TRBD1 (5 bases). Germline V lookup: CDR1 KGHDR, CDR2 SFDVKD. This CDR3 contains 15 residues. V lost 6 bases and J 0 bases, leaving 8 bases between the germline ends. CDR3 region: CATSFGASGANVLTF. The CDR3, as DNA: TGTGCCACCAGTTTTGGGGCCTCTGGGGCCAACGTCCTGACTTTC.

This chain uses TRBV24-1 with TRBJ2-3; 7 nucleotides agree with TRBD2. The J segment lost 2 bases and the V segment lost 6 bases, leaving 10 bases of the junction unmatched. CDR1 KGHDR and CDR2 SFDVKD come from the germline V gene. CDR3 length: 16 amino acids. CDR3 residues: CATSTPTSESTDTQYF. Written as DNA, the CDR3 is TGTGCCACCAGTACCCCTACTAGCGAGTCCACAGATACGCAGTATTTT.

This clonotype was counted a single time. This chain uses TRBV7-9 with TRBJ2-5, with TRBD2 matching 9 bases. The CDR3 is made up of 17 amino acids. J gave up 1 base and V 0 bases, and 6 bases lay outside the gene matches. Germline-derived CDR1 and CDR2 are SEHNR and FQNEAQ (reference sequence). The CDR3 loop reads CASSLAAAGGRQETQYF. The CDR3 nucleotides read TGTGCCAGCAGCTTAGCAGCGGCGGGGGGGCGCCAAGAGACCCAGTACTTC.

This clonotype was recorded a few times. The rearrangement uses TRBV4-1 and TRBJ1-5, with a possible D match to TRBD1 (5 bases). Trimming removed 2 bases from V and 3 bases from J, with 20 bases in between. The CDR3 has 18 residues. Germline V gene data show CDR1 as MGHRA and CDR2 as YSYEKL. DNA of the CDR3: TGCGCCAGCAGCCAATGGCCGAATGGTGGGGCTCTCAATCAGCCCCAGCATTTT. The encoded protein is CASSQWPNGGALNQPQHF.

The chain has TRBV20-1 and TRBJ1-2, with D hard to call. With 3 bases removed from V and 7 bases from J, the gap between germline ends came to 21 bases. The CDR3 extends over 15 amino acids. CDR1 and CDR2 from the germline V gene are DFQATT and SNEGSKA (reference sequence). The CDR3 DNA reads TGCAGTGCTAGTCATCAGGAATCGATATCAGGTGGCTACACCTTC. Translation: CSASHQESISGGYTF.

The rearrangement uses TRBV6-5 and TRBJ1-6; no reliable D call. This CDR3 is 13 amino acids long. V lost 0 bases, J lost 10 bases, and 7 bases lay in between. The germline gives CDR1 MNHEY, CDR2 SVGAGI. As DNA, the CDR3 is TGTGCCAGCAGTTACTCGAGTAAATCACCCCTCCACTTT. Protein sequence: CASSYSSKSPLHF.

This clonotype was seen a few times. CDR3 bases: TGCAGCGTTGGCCCTGGGACAGGGGGCTGGAAAAGCTCACCCCTCCACTTT. Its translation: CSVGPGTGGWKSSPLHF. The chain joins TRBV29-1 to TRBJ1-6; the match to TRBD1 covers 12 bases. The CDR3 length is 17 residues. V lost 4 bases, J lost 10 bases, and 14 bases stayed unmatched. CDR1 is SQVTM, CDR2 ANQGSEA, per germline.

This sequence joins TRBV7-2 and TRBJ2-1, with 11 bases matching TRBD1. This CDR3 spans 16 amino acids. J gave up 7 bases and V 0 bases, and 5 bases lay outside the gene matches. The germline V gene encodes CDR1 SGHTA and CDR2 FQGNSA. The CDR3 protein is CASSLARGTGGNEQFF. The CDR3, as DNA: TGTGCCAGCAGCTTAGCTAGGGGGACAGGGGGAAATGAGCAGTTCTTC.

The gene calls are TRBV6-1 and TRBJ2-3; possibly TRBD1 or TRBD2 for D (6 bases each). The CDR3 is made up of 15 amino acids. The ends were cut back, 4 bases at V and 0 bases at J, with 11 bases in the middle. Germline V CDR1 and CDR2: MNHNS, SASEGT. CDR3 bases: TGTGCCAGCAGTGGGAGGGGGGCGAGCACAGATACGCAGTATTTT. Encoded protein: CASSGRGASTDTQYF.

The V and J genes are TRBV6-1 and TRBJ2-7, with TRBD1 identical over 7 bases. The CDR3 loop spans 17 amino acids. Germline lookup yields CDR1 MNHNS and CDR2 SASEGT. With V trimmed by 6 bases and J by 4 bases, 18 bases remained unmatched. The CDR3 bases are TGTGCCAGCAGGCCCCCCGTGCAGACAGGGCGGGCGTACGAGCAGTACTTC. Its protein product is CASRPPVQTGRAYEQYF.

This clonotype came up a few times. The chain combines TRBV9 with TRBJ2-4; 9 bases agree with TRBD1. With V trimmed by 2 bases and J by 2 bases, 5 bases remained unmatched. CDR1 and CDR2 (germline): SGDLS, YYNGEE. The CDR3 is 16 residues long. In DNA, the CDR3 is TGTGCCAGCAGCGTGGGGACAGGGAGGACCAAAAACATTCAGTACTTC. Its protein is CASSVGTGRTKNIQYF.

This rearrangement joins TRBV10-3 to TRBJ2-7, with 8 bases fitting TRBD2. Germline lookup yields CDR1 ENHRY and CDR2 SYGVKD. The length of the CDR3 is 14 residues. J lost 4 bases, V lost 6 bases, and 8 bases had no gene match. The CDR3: CAIRPSGGGYEQYF. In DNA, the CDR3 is TGTGCCATCAGACCCAGCGGGGGCGGGTACGAGCAGTACTTC.

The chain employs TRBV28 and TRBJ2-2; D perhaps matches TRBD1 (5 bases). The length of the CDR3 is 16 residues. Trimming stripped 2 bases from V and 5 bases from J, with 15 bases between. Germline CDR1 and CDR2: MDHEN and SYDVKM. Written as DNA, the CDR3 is TGTGCCAGCAGTTTAATCAATCCAGGGCCAACCGGGGAGCTGTTTTTT. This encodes CASSLINPGPTGELFF.